The entry below describes one TCR beta chain. TCRdb reanalysed the 5' RACE reads using MiXCR and keeps one entry per CDR3 protein. The data show some 900,000 distinct CDR3 sequences, over 9% seen once. The source of the sample is a study of identical twins. This CDR3 is built from 16 residues. Trimming pared 0 bases from V and 4 bases from J, leaving 15 bases between. Germline-derived CDR1 and CDR2 are MNHEY and SVGAGI. The sample was also reused in another study, on yellow fever vaccine responses in identical twins.

The clonotype originates from a woman aged 18-29 years in good health. V usage is TRBV6-5 and J usage is TRBJ1-2, with D possibly TRBD1 on 5 matching bases. Sequencing used PBMCs. CDR3 amino acids: CASSYSMWDGFYGYTF. CDR3 nucleotides: TGTGCCAGCAGTTACTCGATGTGGGACGGGTTCTATGGCTACACCTTC.